This T cell receptor (beta chain) was sequenced during a study of blood T cell repertoires in COVID-19. The CDR3 runs to 15 residues. J was trimmed by 6 bases and V by 8 bases; bases with no gene match: 13. Germline V gives CDR1 LGHNA, CDR2 YSLEER. Libraries were prepared by immunoSEQ multiplex PCR; TCRdb keeps only in-frame clonotypes and omits some of them. The table includes some 220,000 clones, less than 90% detected once. Sequences were obtained from PBMCs or T cells enriched from blood (not recorded which). The chain couples TRBV4-3 to TRBJ2-1, with 7 bases that match TRBD1. The sequence came from a woman aged 30 to 39 who had recovered from COVID-19. The CDR3 coding sequence is TGCGCCAGCGCCCTGGACGGGACAGAGGTCAATGAGCAGTTCTTC. Protein: CASALDGTEVNEQFF.